The TCR beta chain described here comes from a study of identical twins. Regarding the study as a whole: Less excess twin sharing appeared in beta out-of-frame sequences.

TCRdb recomputed calls from the 5' RACE reads with MiXCR, one row per CDR3 protein. Here the sample spans 200,000 to 300,000 distinct CDR3 sequences, roughly 13% being singletons. In this sample, this clonotype turned up a few times. Its antigen is as yet unknown. The CDR3 extends over 15 amino acids. Deletions cut 3 bases from V and 6 bases from J, with 14 bases between. The sample was also reused in another study, on yellow fever vaccine responses in identical twins.

The clonotype originates from a woman under 30 in good health. The sample consisted of memory (CD45RO+) T cells sorted from blood. The rearrangement joins TRBV12-3 or TRBV12-4 to TRBJ2-2; possible D gene TRBD2, 7 bases. CDR3 sequence reads: CASSFFKGGPGELFF. The CDR3 DNA sequence: TGTGCCAGCAGTTTCTTTAAGGGGGGGCCCGGGGAGCTGTTTTTT.